This entry describes one TCR beta chain. Its antigen remains unknown. The record originates from a study of shared clonotypes between healthy human individuals. Study-wide background: Three plates were used per donor for CD4 naive, three for CD4 memory, two for CD8 naive and one for CD8 memory.

Findings and limits, study-wide: Approximately 5% of naive CD4 clonotypes were shared across a handful of donors. Larger estimated richness was generally seen in naive subsets than in memory subsets.

From germline, CDR1 is SGDLS and CDR2 YYNGEE. This CDR3 is 13 amino acids long. V lost 3 bases to trimming and J lost 5 bases, with 11 bases between them. Genomic DNA from each subset was divided evenly over several immunoSEQ plates. Only in-frame clones appear in the TCRdb table, and some are missing; sequencing was by immunoSEQ multiplex PCR. Here the sample spans about 1.1 million clones, roughly 77% being singletons. The TCR sequence derives from a man between 18 and 35 years old in good health. Some clones in this sample may be carry-over from other donors' samples. Sample: memory CD4+ T cells from PBMCs. Specified subset: CD45RA-negative fraction. V gene TRBV9 combines with J gene TRBJ1-1, with no clear D. CDR3 protein: CASSEHSRTEAFF. Here the CDR3 DNA reads TGTGCCAGCAGCGAACACAGCAGAACTGAAGCTTTCTTT.